The rows below give T cell receptor beta chains drawn from one sample of a study of T cell responses to AZD1222 COVID-19 vaccine. This table comes from immunoSEQ multiplex PCR, and its TCRdb copy is limited to in-frame clones, with some not included. Here the sample spans some 130,000 clones, just over 90% being singletons. Source: peripheral blood, taken 28 days after the second AZD1222 dose. All receptors come from an adult who received the AZD1222 COVID-19 vaccine. The CDR3 runs from the conserved cysteine through the conserved F or W. A D gene is named only where the DNA matches it firmly. The size field is filled for only some rows; it gives once, few, many or a size class.

>TRBJ1-1|NA|NA|TRBV27
CASSQTRNTEAFF
TGTGCCAGCAGCCAGACTCGGAACACTGAAGCTTTCTTT
>TRBJ2-7|NA|NA|TRBV10-3
CAIKGFFYEQYF
TGTGCCATCAAGGGTTTCTTCTACGAGCAGTACTTC
>TRBJ2-7|TRBD1|NA|TRBV10-3
CAIREGTGGWEQYF
TGTGCCATCAGAGAAGGGACAGGGGGGTGGGAGCAGTACTTC
>TRBJ1-4|TRBD1|NA|TRBV5-4
CASSPTGGPNEKLFF
TGTGCCAGCAGCCCCACAGGGGGTCCTAATGAAAAACTGTTTTTT
>TRBJ2-2|NA|NA|TRBV9
CASSFREQANTGELFF
TGTGCCAGCAGCTTTAGGGAACAAGCGAACACCGGGGAGCTGTTTTTT
>TRBJ1-4|NA|NA|TRBV30
CAWGLGQVTNEKLFF
TGTGCCTGGGGTTTGGGGCAGGTCACTAATGAAAAACTGTTTTTT
>TRBJ2-7|NA|NA|TRBV19
CATLGGPASYEQYF
TGTGCCACTCTTGGGGGCCCTGCCTCCTACGAGCAGTACTTC
>TRBJ2-7|NA|NA|TRBV10-3
CAISDARGRGAQEQYF
TGTGCCATCAGTGATGCCCGGGGCAGAGGGGCACAAGAGCAGTACTTC
>TRBJ1-1|NA|NA|TRBV19
CASSIMGEGTEAFF
TGTGCCAGTAGTATTATGGGGGAGGGCACTGAAGCTTTCTTT
>TRBJ2-1|TRBD2|NA|TRBV11-3
CASSQKRGAYNEQFF
TGTGCCAGCAGCCAAAAGCGGGGCGCTTACAATGAGCAGTTCTTC
>TRBJ1-2|NA|once|TRBV10-3
CAISESPGEFLNYGYTF
TGTGCCATCAGTGAGTCGCCAGGGGAGTTCCTTAACTATGGCTACACCTTC
>TRBJ2-3|TRBD1|NA|TRBV19
CASSRQGGKQYF
TGTGCCAGTAGTAGACAGGGTGGAAAGCAGTATTTT
>TRBJ1-2|NA|NA|TRBV18
CASSPDISYGYTF
TGTGCCAGCTCACCGGACATATCCTATGGCTACACCTTC
>TRBJ1-2|TRBD1|NA|TRBV6-5
CASSSQGDGYTF
TGTGCCAGCAGTTCACAGGGGGACGGCTACACCTTC
>TRBJ2-1|NA|NA|TRBV11-2
CASSLMRAAYNEQFF
TGTGCCAGCAGCTTAATGCGGGCCGCCTACAATGAGCAGTTCTTC
>TRBJ2-1|TRBD2|NA|TRBV7-6
CASSPGRADPDNEQFF
TGTGCCAGCAGCCCCGGGAGGGCCGACCCTGACAATGAGCAGTTCTTC
>TRBJ1-2|NA|NA|TRBV6-5
CASSYQGPTWGYTF
TGTGCCAGCAGTTATCAGGGCCCCACTTGGGGCTACACCTTC
>TRBJ2-4|TRBD1|once|TRBV24-1
CATSDRQGSKNIQYF
TGTGCCACCAGTGATAGACAGGGATCCAAAAACATTCAGTACTTC
>TRBJ1-1|NA|once|TRBV5-1
CASSASLQGDRLSFLARDKLKAFF
TGCGCCAGCAGCGCATCCCTACAGGGAGATAGGCTCTCTTTTTTGGCTAGGGATAAATTGAAAGCTTTCTTT
>TRBJ2-7|NA|NA|TRBV5-1
CASSLAVGPYEQYF
TGCGCCAGCAGCTTGGCCGTCGGGCCCTACGAGCAGTACTTC
>TRBJ2-1|NA|NA|TRBV19
CASSEAPSGWSNEQFF
TGTGCCAGTAGCGAGGCCCCCAGCGGGTGGTCCAATGAGCAGTTCTTC
>TRBJ1-2|NA|NA|TRBV5-6
CASSTKIAATYGYTF
TGTGCCAGCAGCACGAAAATAGCGGCGACTTATGGCTACACCTTC
>TRBJ2-1|NA|NA|TRBV28
CASSFGRGNEQFF
TGTGCCAGCAGTTTCGGCCGGGGGAATGAGCAGTTCTTC
>TRBJ2-6|NA|NA|TRBV7-8
CASSLSPVITSGANVLTF
TGTGCCAGCAGCTTATCCCCTGTAATAACCTCTGGGGCCAACGTCCTGACTTTC
>TRBJ2-3|NA|NA|TRBV5-1
CASRQSTDTQYF
TGCGCCAGCAGACAGAGCACAGATACGCAGTATTTT
>TRBJ2-3|NA|few|TRBV5-5
CASSLERGTDTQYF
TGTGCCAGCAGCTTGGAGCGGGGCACAGATACGCAGTATTTT
>TRBJ1-2|NA|NA|TRBV5-8
CASSPLDYGYTF
TGTGCCAGCAGCCCCCTAGACTATGGCTACACCTTC
>TRBJ2-7|NA|once|TRBV5-8
CASSLFYEQYF
TGTGCCAGCAGCTTGTTCTACGAGCAGTACTTC
>TRBJ1-1|NA|once|TRBV29-1
CSVEQGIGTEAFF
TGCAGCGTTGAACAGGGTATTGGCACTGAAGCTTTCTTT
>TRBJ1-2|NA|NA|TRBV7-3
CASSLTGLGGYTF
TGTGCCAGCAGCTTAACTGGGCTTGGTGGCTACACCTTC
>TRBJ2-7|NA|NA|TRBV5-1
CASAQQVAYEQYF
TGCGCCAGCGCCCAGCAGGTCGCCTACGAGCAGTACTTC
>TRBJ2-7|TRBD1|NA|TRBV28
CASSFLPGQGVSHEQYF
TGTGCCAGCAGTTTCTTACCGGGACAGGGGGTAAGCCACGAGCAGTACTTC
>TRBJ1-6|TRBD1|once|TRBV9
CASRQGTENSPLHF
TGTGCCAGCAGACAAGGGACAGAGAATTCACCCCTCCACTTT
>TRBJ2-7|TRBD2|NA|TRBV5-4
CASSSGLAGKSSYEQYF
TGTGCCAGCAGCTCGGGACTAGCGGGAAAGAGCTCCTACGAGCAGTACTTC
>TRBJ1-1|NA|once|TRBV6-5
CASSYGTEAFF
TGTGCCAGCAGTTACGGCACTGAAGCTTTCTTT
>TRBJ1-1|TRBD1|NA|TRBV10-3
CAISGDRGYTEAFF
TGTGCCATCAGTGGGGACAGGGGCTACACTGAAGCTTTCTTT
>TRBJ2-3|NA|NA|TRBV21-1
CASSRFWHAAPVDTQYF
TGTGCCAGCAGCAGGTTCTGGCACGCGGCCCCGGTGGATACGCAGTATTTT
>TRBJ2-6|NA|NA|TRBV7-3
CASSLRAPHSSSGANVLTF
TGTGCCAGCAGCTTAAGGGCCCCCCACTCAAGCTCTGGGGCCAACGTCCTGACTTTC
>TRBJ1-1|NA|NA|TRBV5-1
CASSPTAGSSEAFF
TGCGCCAGCAGTCCCACGGCGGGATCGTCTGAAGCTTTCTTT
>TRBJ1-2|TRBD1|NA|TRBV5-4
CASSLMLEQGANGYTF
TGTGCCAGCAGCTTGATGTTGGAACAGGGGGCTAATGGCTACACCTTC
>TRBJ1-1|NA|NA|TRBV11-1
CASSDRTGNTEAFF
TGTGCCAGCAGCGACAGGACGGGGAACACTGAAGCTTTCTTT
>TRBJ2-1|TRBD1|NA|TRBV6-5
CASRKGQGWNEQFF
TGTGCCAGCAGGAAAGGACAGGGATGGAATGAGCAGTTCTTC
>TRBJ2-7|TRBD2|NA|TRBV30
CAWKKGLAAYEQYF
TGTGCCTGGAAAAAGGGACTAGCGGCTTACGAGCAGTACTTC
>TRBJ2-1|NA|once|TRBV7-3
CASSSVIGQYNEQFF
TGTGCCAGCAGCTCTGTAATAGGACAGTACAATGAGCAGTTCTTC
>TRBJ2-1|TRBD2|NA|TRBV3-1/TRBV3-2
CASSRRGTSGRMSYNEQFF
TGTGCCAGCAGCCGCCGAGGGACTAGCGGGAGGATGAGCTACAATGAGCAGTTCTTC
>TRBJ2-2|NA|NA|TRBV18
CASSPPPGELFF
TGTGCCAGCTCACCACCCCCCGGGGAGCTGTTTTTT
>TRBJ1-5|NA|NA|TRBV6-4
CASSDSRTENQPQHF
TGTGCCAGCAGTGACTCTAGGACTGAGAATCAGCCCCAGCATTTT